A selection of T cell receptor beta chains follows, all from one sample in a study of T cell responses to AZD1222 COVID-19 vaccine. Repertoires were generated with immunoSEQ multiplex PCR, while TCRdb's copy carries only in-frame clones and drops some. The data contain 95,000 to 150,000 clones, approximately 89% of them seen just once; the ten biggest clones take up over 4.5%. This specimen consisted of peripheral blood, obtained on day 0 of AZD1222 vaccination. The receptors come from an adult in good health. The CDR3 runs from the conserved cysteine through the conserved F or W. D genes are given only for firm matches. For some rows the clone size is stated as once, few or many, or as a class when expanded; others skip it.

NA	NA	TRBV15	TRBJ1-1	CATSRRDTEAFF	TGTGCCACCAGCAGGAGGGACACTGAAGCTTTCTTT
NA	TRBD1	TRBV7-3	TRBJ1-2	CASSPGTGSYGYTF	TGTGCCAGCAGCCCCGGGACAGGGAGCTATGGCTACACCTTC
NA	TRBD2	TRBV29-1	TRBJ2-1	CSVELTSGRSYNEQFF	TGCAGCGTTGAACTGACTAGCGGGAGATCCTACAATGAGCAGTTCTTC
NA	NA	TRBV21-1	TRBJ1-1	CASSIHRGVFAFF	TGTGCCAGCAGCATTCACAGGGGTGTTTTTGCTTTCTTT
once	NA	TRBV19	TRBJ1-2	CATTEQVSGYGYTF	TGTGCCACAACAGAACAGGTTTCTGGCTATGGCTACACCTTC
NA	TRBD1	TRBV19	TRBJ2-2	CASSSLYTNQGAGTGELFF	TGTGCCAGTAGTTCACTTTATACAAATCAGGGGGCAGGAACCGGGGAGCTGTTTTTT
NA	NA	TRBV6-5	TRBJ1-5	CASSRTDNQPQHF	TGTGCCAGCAGTAGGACGGACAATCAGCCCCAGCATTTT
NA	NA	TRBV6-5	TRBJ2-7	CASSTGPTATF	TGTGCCAGCAGTACGGGCCCCACGGCGACCTTC
NA	NA	TRBV28	TRBJ1-5	CASRIGHLGQPQHF	TGTGCCAGCAGGATCGGACATTTAGGTCAGCCCCAGCATTTT
NA	NA	TRBV2	TRBJ1-1	CASSVPPGRTEAFF	TGTGCCAGCAGTGTTCCACCGGGCCGGACTGAAGCTTTCTTT
NA	TRBD1	TRBV14	TRBJ2-3	CASSPRTGVSDTQYF	TGTGCCAGCAGCCCACGGACAGGGGTTTCGGATACGCAGTATTTT
NA	TRBD1	TRBV19	TRBJ1-1	CASSLGQSTTEAFF	TGTGCCAGTAGCTTGGGACAGAGTACCACTGAAGCTTTCTTT
NA	NA	TRBV3-1/TRBV3-2	TRBJ1-1	CASSRGVAAAFF	TGTGCCAGCAGCCGGGGGGTCGCTGCCGCTTTCTTT
NA	NA	TRBV3-1/TRBV3-2	TRBJ2-1	CASSPNRERDNEQFF	TGTGCCAGCAGTCCAAACAGGGAAAGGGACAATGAGCAGTTCTTC
NA	TRBD1	TRBV13	TRBJ1-1	CASNRGNTEAFF	TGTGCCAGCAACAGGGGTAACACTGAAGCTTTCTTT